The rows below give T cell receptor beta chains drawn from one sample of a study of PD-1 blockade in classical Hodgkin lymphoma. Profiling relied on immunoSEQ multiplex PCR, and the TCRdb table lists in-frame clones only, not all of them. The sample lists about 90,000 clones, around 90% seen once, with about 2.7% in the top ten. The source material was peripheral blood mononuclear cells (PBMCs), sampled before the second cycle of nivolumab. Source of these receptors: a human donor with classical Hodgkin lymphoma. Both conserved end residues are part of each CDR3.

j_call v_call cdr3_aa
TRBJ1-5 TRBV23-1 CASSQGTGKGNNQPQHF
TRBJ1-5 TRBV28 CASSFDRTYQPQHF
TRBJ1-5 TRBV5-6 CASSLSPDRSGGQPQHF
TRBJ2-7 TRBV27 CASSLFGRTYEQYF
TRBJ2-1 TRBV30 CASSVYGYNEQFF
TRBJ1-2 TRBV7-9 CASSFGPNTLGYTF
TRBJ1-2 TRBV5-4 CASSSLDRANYGYTF
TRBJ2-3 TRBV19 CASSTSGREDTQYF
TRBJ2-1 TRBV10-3 CAIRGQGGSSEQFF
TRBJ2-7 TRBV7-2 CASSGMGRDRGRLPYF
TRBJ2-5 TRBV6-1 CASNRMGGETQYF
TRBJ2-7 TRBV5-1 CASSSGTGTSGLLEQCF
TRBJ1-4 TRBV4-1 CASSQRGLNEKLFF
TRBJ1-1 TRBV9 CASSVGPGSNTEAFF
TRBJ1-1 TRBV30 CAWSETEAFF
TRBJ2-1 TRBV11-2 CASSLVTVDEQFF
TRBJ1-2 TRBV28 CATEKTGWTYGYTF
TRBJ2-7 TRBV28 CASSLSLYVEQYF
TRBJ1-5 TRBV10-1 CASSVGVDQPQHF
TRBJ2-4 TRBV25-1 CASGGTPLAKNIQYF
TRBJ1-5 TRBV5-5 CASSSGMAGGNQPQHF
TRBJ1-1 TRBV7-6 CASRRGTEAFF
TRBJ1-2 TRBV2 CASRGGYYGYTF
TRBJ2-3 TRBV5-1 CASSLYPVTDTQYF
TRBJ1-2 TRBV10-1 CASQVGGINYGYTF
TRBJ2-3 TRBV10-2 CASSEFGPPGTDTQYF
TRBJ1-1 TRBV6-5 CASSYSMVNTEAFF
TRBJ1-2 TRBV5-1 CASARGRSVVNYGYTF
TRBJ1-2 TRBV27 CASSGQEGAGGYTF